The next 7 T cell receptor beta chains were all read from a single sample in a study of human T cells and chemical hapten exposure. TCRdb itself ran the RACE reads through MiXCR, one entry per CDR3 protein. The sample lists under 400,000 distinct CDR3 sequences; more than 4.5% were seen once. Documented time point: pre-sensitization, week 0. Indicated treatment: therapeutic diphenylcyclopropenone sensitization with weekly scalp DPC. The sequences come from whole blood, collected in connection with sensitization to the hapten diphenylcyclopropenone (DPC). The receptors were gathered from a woman in her forties or fifties with alopecia areata. Some clones in this sample may be carry-over from other donors' samples.

This clonotype was recorded a few times. The rearrangement links TRBV3-1 to TRBJ2-7; D may be TRBD1 or TRBD2 (5 bases each). Deletions cut 0 bases from V and 5 bases from J, with 8 bases between. From germline, CDR1 is LGHDT and CDR2 YNNKEL (reference sequence). This CDR3 is 13 amino acids long. The CDR3 loop reads CASSQDGTDEQYF. CDR3 bases: TGTGCCAGCAGCCAAGACGGGACCGACGAGCAGTACTTC.

The CDR3 loop is CASSPTPEAEAFF. The CDR3 nucleotides are TGTGCCAGCAGCCCAACACCGGAAGCTGAAGCTTTCTTT. J is TRBJ1-1 and V is TRBV13; D remains unclear. Germline CDR1 and CDR2: PRHDT and FYEKMQ (reference sequence). The ends were cut back, 5 bases at V and 6 bases at J, with 13 bases in the middle. This CDR3 region has 13 residues.

In its sample, this clonotype was seen many times. This chain uses TRBV2 with TRBJ2-6; D may be TRBD2 (5 bases). The V end lost 5 bases, the J end lost 1 base, and 9 bases lay between the germline ends. In germline, CDR1 is SNHLY, CDR2 FYNNEI. CDR3 size: 15 residues. The CDR3 region has the DNA TGTGCCAGCAGTACGGGGAGTTCTGGGGCCAACGTCCTGACTTTC. Translation: CASSTGSSGANVLTF.

This chain joins TRBV29-1 and TRBJ2-5, with D possibly TRBD2 on 5 matching bases. Germline loops: CDR1 SQVTM, CDR2 ANQGSEA. Trimming left V 4 bases short and J 2 bases short, with 11 bases between. This CDR3 is 13 amino acids long. The CDR3 bases are TGCAGCGTTGGGCTAGCTTTACAAGAGACCCAGTACTTC. Translated, it gives CSVGLALQETQYF.

The chain has TRBV4-3 and TRBJ2-7; D may be TRBD1 or TRBD2 (5 bases each). The CDR3 runs 15 residues. V was shortened by 1 base and J by 4 bases, with 14 bases between the two germline ends. The V gene's germline CDR1 is LGHNA and CDR2 YSLEER. CDR3 DNA sequence: TGCGCCAGCAGCCAAGCCGGGACCGCAGGGTACGAGCAGTACTTC. Protein sequence: CASSQAGTAGYEQYF.

This clonotype was seen repeatedly, ten times or more. V gene TRBV25-1 combines with J gene TRBJ1-4; D remains ambiguous. Deletions cut 5 bases from V and 0 bases from J, with 10 bases between. Germline CDR1 MGHDK, CDR2 SYGVNS. There are 15 residues in the CDR3. The CDR3 protein is CASSSSRSTNEKLFF. In nucleotides, the CDR3 is TGTGCCAGCAGTTCGAGTCGGTCAACTAATGAAAAACTGTTTTTT.

This clonotype was seen a handful of times. Here the CDR3 DNA reads TGCAGCGTTGCAGGGGCGAACAATGAGCAGTTCTTC. Its protein is CSVAGANNEQFF. The chain links TRBV29-1 to TRBJ2-1, with D maybe TRBD1 (6 bases). Per germline, CDR1 SQVTM and CDR2 ANQGSEA. V lost 4 bases and J 5 bases, leaving 9 bases between the germline ends. CDR3 length: 12 amino acids.